This TCR beta chain was sequenced for a study of cytomegalovirus exposure and HLA in healthy donors. 60 Vbeta and 13 Jbeta primers were used in PCR. Profiling relied on immunoSEQ multiplex PCR, and the TCRdb table lists in-frame clones only, not all of them. The sample carries more than 150,000 clones, more than 75% recorded once. Only a few counts were recorded for this clone. Its target is unknown. General study results and limits: In a later analysis, an Asian-associated ancestry cluster reportedly showed fewer N-insertions than the roughly 650-donor mean.

Per germline, CDR1 SGHTA and CDR2 FQGNSA. The ends were cut back, 7 bases at V and 0 bases at J, with 13 bases in the middle. The CDR3 length is 16 residues. The source of this sequence is a woman under 30 in good health and CMV-seronegative. The sample comprised PBMCs. This chain connects TRBV7-2 to TRBJ1-6; D is unclear. CDR3 coding DNA: TGTGCCAGCACCCCGTCCCCCAGCTCCTATAATTCACCCCTCCACTTT. The encoded protein is CASTPSPSSYNSPLHF.